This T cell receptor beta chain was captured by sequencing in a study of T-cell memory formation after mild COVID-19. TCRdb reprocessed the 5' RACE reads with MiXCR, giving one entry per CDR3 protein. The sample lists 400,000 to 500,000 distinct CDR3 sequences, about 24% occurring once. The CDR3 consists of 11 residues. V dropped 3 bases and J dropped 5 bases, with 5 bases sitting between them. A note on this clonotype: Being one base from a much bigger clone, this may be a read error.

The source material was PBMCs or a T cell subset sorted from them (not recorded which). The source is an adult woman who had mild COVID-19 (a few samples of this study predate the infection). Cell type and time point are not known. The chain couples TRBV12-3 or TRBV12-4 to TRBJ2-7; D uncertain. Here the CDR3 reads CASSFADEQYF. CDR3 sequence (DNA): TGTGCCAGCAGTTTTGCAGACGAGCAGTACTTC.